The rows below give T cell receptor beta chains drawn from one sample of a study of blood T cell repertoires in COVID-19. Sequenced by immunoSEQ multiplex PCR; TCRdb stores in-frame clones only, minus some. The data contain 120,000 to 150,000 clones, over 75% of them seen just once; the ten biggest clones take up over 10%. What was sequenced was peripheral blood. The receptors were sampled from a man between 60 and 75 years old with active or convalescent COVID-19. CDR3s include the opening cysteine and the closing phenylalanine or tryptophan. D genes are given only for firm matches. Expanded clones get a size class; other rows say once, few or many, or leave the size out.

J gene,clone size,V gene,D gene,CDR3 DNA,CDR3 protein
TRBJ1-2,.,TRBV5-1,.,TGCGCCAGCAGCTTGGCCCTATTGGCACAGGGCGGCTACACCTTC,CASSLALLAQGGYTF
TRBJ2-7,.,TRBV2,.,TGTGCCAGCAGGACTGGGGGAGGACTCTACGAGCAGTACTTC,CASRTGGGLYEQYF
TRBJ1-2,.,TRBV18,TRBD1,TGTGCCAGCTCACGGGACAGGGATTATGGCTACACCTTC,CASSRDRDYGYTF
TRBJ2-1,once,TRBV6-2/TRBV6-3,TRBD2,TGTGCCAGCAGTTACTCGCCGCGGGGGTCTGTGTACAATGAGCAGTTCTTC,CASSYSPRGSVYNEQFF
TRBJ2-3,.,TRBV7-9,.,TGTGCCAGCAGCTTAGAGACACCCCTCACAGATACGCAGTATTTT,CASSLETPLTDTQYF
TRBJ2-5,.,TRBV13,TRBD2,TGTGCCAGCAGCTCGGGACTAGCGGGAGAAGAGACCCAGTACTTC,CASSSGLAGEETQYF
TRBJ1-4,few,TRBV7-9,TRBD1,TGTGCCAGCAACAGGGGAGATGCAACTAATGAAAAACTGTTTTTT,CASNRGDATNEKLFF
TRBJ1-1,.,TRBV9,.,TGTGCCAGCAGCGTAGCTACCGAGAACACTGAAGCTTTCTTT,CASSVATENTEAFF
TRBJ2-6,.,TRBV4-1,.,TGCGCCAGCAGTCGAACAGGATCCGGGGCCAACGTCCTGACTTTC,CASSRTGSGANVLTF
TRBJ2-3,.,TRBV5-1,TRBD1,TGCGCCAGCAGAATTACCGGGACAGGGGCTAGAGATACGCAGTATTTT,CASRITGTGARDTQYF
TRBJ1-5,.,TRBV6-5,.,TGTGCCTCCCGGCGGGGCAGCGTAGGTCAGCCCCAGCATTTT,CASRRGSVGQPQHF
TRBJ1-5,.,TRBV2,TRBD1,TGTGCCAGCGTCCGGGACAGGGAGCAGCCCCAGCATTTT,CASVRDREQPQHF
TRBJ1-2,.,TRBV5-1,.,TGCGCCAGCAGCGCCGGACAACTCAACTATGGCTACACCTTC,CASSAGQLNYGYTF
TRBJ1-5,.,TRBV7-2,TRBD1,TGTGCCAGCAGCTGGAGGACAGGCGAGCGGCCCCAGCATTTT,CASSWRTGERPQHF
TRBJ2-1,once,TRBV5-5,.,TGTGCCAGCAGCCCCTGGGGCTCCTTCAATAGGGAGCAGTTCTTC,CASSPWGSFNREQFF
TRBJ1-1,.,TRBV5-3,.,TGTGCCAGAAGCTTGGTGGGGCGAGGACACTCGAACACTGAAGCTTTCTTT,CARSLVGRGHSNTEAFF
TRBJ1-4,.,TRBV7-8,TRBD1,TGTGCCAGCAGCTTGACAGGGAACTACGAACTGTTTTTT,CASSLTGNYELFF
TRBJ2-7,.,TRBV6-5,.,TGCGCTTCCGGAAAAGGGGCCTACGAGCAGTACTTC,CASGKGAYEQYF
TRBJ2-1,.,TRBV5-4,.,TGTGCCAGCAGCACCGTAAGCCAGCAGTTCTTC,CASSTVSQQFF
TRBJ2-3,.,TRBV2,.,TGTGCCAGCAGTGATGTGGAGCCCGGGCCGACCATCGGGGCAGATACGCAGTATTTT,CASSDVEPGPTIGADTQYF
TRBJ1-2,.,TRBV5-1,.,TGCGCCAGCAGCTTGGTCGACAATCTCGATGGCTACACCTTC,CASSLVDNLDGYTF
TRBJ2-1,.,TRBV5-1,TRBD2,TGCGCCAGCAGCCTATCCGGGACTAGCTCGAATGAGCAGTTCTTC,CASSLSGTSSNEQFF
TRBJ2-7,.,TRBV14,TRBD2,TGTGCCAGCAGCCAAAGCCTAGCGGGAAACTACGAGCAGTACTTC,CASSQSLAGNYEQYF
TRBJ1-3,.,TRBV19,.,TGTGCCAGTAGCCACAGGGATTCTGGAAACACCATATATTTT,CASSHRDSGNTIYF
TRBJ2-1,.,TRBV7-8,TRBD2,TGTGCCAGCAGCTTAGACATCGGGAGGGCCGGGAATGAGCAGTTCTTC,CASSLDIGRAGNEQFF
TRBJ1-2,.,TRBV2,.,TGTGCCAGCAGTCCTGTTAACTATGGCTACACCTTC,CASSPVNYGYTF
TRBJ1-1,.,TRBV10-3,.,TGTGCCATCACCGGGGGTAACACTGAAGCTTTCTTT,CAITGGNTEAFF
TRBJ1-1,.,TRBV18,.,TGTGCCAGCTCACCACGGGGCGGACCTGGGGTGAACACTGAAGCTTTCTTT,CASSPRGGPGVNTEAFF
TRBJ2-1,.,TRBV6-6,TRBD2,TGTGCCAGCAGACCTCCCAGCGGGACCCATGAGCAGTTCTTC,CASRPPSGTHEQFF
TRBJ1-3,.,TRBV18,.,TGTGCCAGCTCACCACCGGTCGGGGATGGAAACACCATATATTTT,CASSPPVGDGNTIYF
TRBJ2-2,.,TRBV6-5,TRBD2,TGTGCCAGCAGCGTAGCGGGAGTGCGCACCGGGGAGCTGTTTTTT,CASSVAGVRTGELFF
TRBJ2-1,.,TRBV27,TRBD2,TGTGCCCCCGGGGGGGGGAGGGTGCGAGACAATGAGCAGTTCTTC,CAPGGGRVRDNEQFF
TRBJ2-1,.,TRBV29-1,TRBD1,TGCAGCGTTGAAGAGACAGGGGTCAATGAGCAGTTCTTC,CSVEETGVNEQFF
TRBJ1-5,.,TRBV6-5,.,TGTGCCAGCAGTTACGGGGGGTCGCATCAGCCCCAGCATTTT,CASSYGGSHQPQHF
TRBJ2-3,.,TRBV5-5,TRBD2,TGTGCCAGCAGCTCCCCTCTTACTAGCGGTTGGGGCACAGATACGCAGTATTTT,CASSSPLTSGWGTDTQYF
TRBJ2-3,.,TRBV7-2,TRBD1,TGTGCCAGCAGCCAGGGGACAGGGTACACAGATACGCAGTATTTT,CASSQGTGYTDTQYF
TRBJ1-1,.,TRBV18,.,TGTGCCAGCTCACCTCTGGCGGACACTGAAGCTTTCTTT,CASSPLADTEAFF
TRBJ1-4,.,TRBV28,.,TGTGCCAGCAGTACTATAGGGGTGGCAACTAATGAAAAACTGTTTTTT,CASSTIGVATNEKLFF
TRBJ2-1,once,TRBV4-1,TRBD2,TGCGCCAGCGCACTACTAGCGGGAGGGGGGAATCGGCAGTTCTTC,CASALLAGGGNRQFF
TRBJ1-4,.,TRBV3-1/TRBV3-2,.,TGTGCCAGCAGCCAACGACAGGATAATGAAAAACTGTTTTTT,CASSQRQDNEKLFF
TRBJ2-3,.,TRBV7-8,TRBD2,TGTGCCAGCAGCACAAGCGGGAGGGCAGATACGCAGTATTTT,CASSTSGRADTQYF
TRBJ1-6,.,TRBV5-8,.,TGTGCCAGCAGCCGCCGCCAGGGAGGATCACCCCTCCACTTT,CASSRRQGGSPLHF
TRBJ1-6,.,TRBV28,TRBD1,TGTGCCGGGGCCCGAGGGGGCGGAGAGTCACCCCTCCACTTT,CAGARGGGESPLHF
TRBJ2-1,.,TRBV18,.,TGTGCCACCTCGCCAGGGCAGCACCCTTTGGAGCAGTTCTTC,CATSPGQHPLEQFF
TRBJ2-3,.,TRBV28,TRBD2,TGTGCCAGCAGTTCCAGGCGGGAGGTTACAGATACGCAGTATTTT,CASSSRREVTDTQYF
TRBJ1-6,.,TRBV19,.,TGTGCCAGTAGTATGGGCCGGAATTCACCCCTCCACTTT,CASSMGRNSPLHF
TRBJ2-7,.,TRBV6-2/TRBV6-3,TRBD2,TGTGCCAGCAGCATAGCGGGGTCCTACGAGCAGTACTTC,CASSIAGSYEQYF
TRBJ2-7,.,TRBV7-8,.,TGTGCCAGCAGCTTCCGTGCGTCCTCCCTCTACGAGCAGTACTTC,CASSFRASSLYEQYF
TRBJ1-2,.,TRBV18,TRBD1,TGTGCCAGCTCACTCGACAGGGGGTATGGCTACACCTTC,CASSLDRGYGYTF
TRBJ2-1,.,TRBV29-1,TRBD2,TGCAGCGTTGAGGGACTAGCGGGCGGGGGGAATGAGCAGTTCTTC,CSVEGLAGGGNEQFF
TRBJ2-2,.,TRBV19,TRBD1,TGTGCCAGTAGTACCGGACAGGGGGATGACACCGGGGAGCTGTTTTTT,CASSTGQGDDTGELFF
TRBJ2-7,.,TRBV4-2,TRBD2,TGTGCCAGCAGCGTAAGAGCGGGGGCCTACGAGCAGTACTTC,CASSVRAGAYEQYF
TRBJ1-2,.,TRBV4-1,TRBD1,TGCGCCAGCAGCCAAGGAGAGTCAAGGGGACAGGGGAAGCACTATGGCTACACCTTC,CASSQGESRGQGKHYGYTF
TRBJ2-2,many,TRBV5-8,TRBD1,TGTGCCAGCAGCTTGAGGGACAGGGAAACCACCGGGGAGCTGTTTTTT,CASSLRDRETTGELFF
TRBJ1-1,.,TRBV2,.,TGTGCCAGCAGCCCCTCCCCCTTTGGCAGGGGCACTGAAGCTTTCTTT,CASSPSPFGRGTEAFF